The entry below describes one T cell receptor (beta chain). The antigen remains undetermined. Treatment in this sample: some 20 received Ad26.COV2.S at low or high dose, single or two shots; 5 received placebo; per-sample allocation not given. At day 63 after the first vaccine or placebo injection, samples were drawn. This sample was taken from a study of Ad26.COV2.S vaccination and SARS-CoV-2 variants. Study details: Sample donor was a member of the COV1001 Ad26.COV2.S trial arm.

The table came from immunoSEQ multiplex PCR; TCRdb's copy has only in-frame clones and leaves some out. Of almost 400,000 clones listed, approximately 90% are singletons. Study results and limitations: While placebo recipients had lower spike-specific TCR breadth, vaccine recipients had more.

The V segment lost 2 bases and the J segment 5 bases; nucleotides outside the gene matches: 6. The CDR3 is made up of 15 amino acids. The germline V gene encodes CDR1 MNHEY and CDR2 SVGAGI. The receptor was isolated from a person between 18 and 65 years old who received the Ad26.COV2.S COVID-19 vaccine or a placebo. The specimen was peripheral blood, collected in a trial of Ad26.COV2.S vaccine versus placebo. The V gene is TRBV6-5, the J gene TRBJ1-5; the match to TRBD1 covers 7 bases. CDR3 region: CASSYTGVPDQPQHF. CDR3 nucleotides: TGTGCCAGCAGTTACACAGGGGTCCCGGATCAGCCCCAGCATTTT.